These T cell receptor beta chains were read from a single sample in a study of beta chain features in type 1 diabetes. Measured with immunoSEQ multiplex PCR; TCRdb has only the in-frame clones, and not every one. Here the sample spans 400,000 to 500,000 clones, approximately 15% being singletons. The source material was naive CD4+ T cells from blood. Every receptor here comes from a man aged 30-40 years in good health. Both conserved end residues are part of each CDR3. The D gene is left open where the match is weak. Some rows mark clone size as missing; the rest say once, few, many or name a class of expanded clone.

abundance: few
v_gene: TRBV7-9
j_gene: TRBJ2-3
d_gene: NA
CDR3nt: TGTGCCAGCAGCTTACTAGGGACAGATACGCAGTATTTT
CDR3aa: CASSLLGTDTQYF

abundance: few
v_gene: TRBV9
j_gene: TRBJ2-3
d_gene: NA
CDR3nt: TGTGCCAGCAGCGTCGGATCTAGCATTGTCACAGATACGCAGTATTTT
CDR3aa: CASSVGSSIVTDTQYF

abundance: NA
v_gene: TRBV19
j_gene: TRBJ1-1
d_gene: NA
CDR3nt: TGTGCCAGTAGTATTGAAGCTTTCTTT
CDR3aa: CASSIEAFF

abundance: NA
v_gene: TRBV6-6
j_gene: TRBJ2-5
d_gene: NA
CDR3nt: TGTGCCAGCAGTTACCTTGGTAAAGGATCAGAGACCCAGTACTTC
CDR3aa: CASSYLGKGSETQYF

abundance: few
v_gene: TRBV29-1
j_gene: TRBJ1-2
d_gene: TRBD1
CDR3nt: TGCAGCGCCCGACAGGGGCAAGGCTATGGCTACACCTTC
CDR3aa: CSARQGQGYGYTF

abundance: few
v_gene: TRBV11-2
j_gene: TRBJ2-1
d_gene: TRBD2
CDR3nt: TGTGCCAGCAGCTTACGCGGACTAGCGGGCTCCTACAATGAGCAGTTCTTC
CDR3aa: CASSLRGLAGSYNEQFF

abundance: NA
v_gene: TRBV9
j_gene: TRBJ2-4
d_gene: NA
CDR3nt: TGTGCCAGCAGCGTTGGGGGATTAGCCAAAAACATTCAGTACTTC
CDR3aa: CASSVGGLAKNIQYF

abundance: NA
v_gene: TRBV6-5
j_gene: TRBJ2-5
d_gene: NA
CDR3nt: TGTGCCAGCAGTTCGTGGGGGGCCTGGCGACGCGAGACCCAGTACTTC
CDR3aa: CASSSWGAWRRETQYF

abundance: few
v_gene: TRBV29-1
j_gene: TRBJ2-1
d_gene: NA
CDR3nt: TGCAGCGATGCCTGGGGAAATGAGCAGTTCTTC
CDR3aa: CSDAWGNEQFF

abundance: few
v_gene: TRBV6-6
j_gene: TRBJ1-2
d_gene: NA
CDR3nt: TGTGCCAGCAGCCCTCGAAGGGACGGGGAGAGGACGGGCTACACCTTC
CDR3aa: CASSPRRDGERTGYTF

abundance: NA
v_gene: TRBV4-3
j_gene: TRBJ1-5
d_gene: TRBD1
CDR3nt: TGCGCCAGCAGCCACTCGACAGGGATAGGTCAGCCCCAGCATTTT
CDR3aa: CASSHSTGIGQPQHF

abundance: few
v_gene: TRBV11-2
j_gene: TRBJ2-7
d_gene: NA
CDR3nt: TGTGCCAGCAGCTTAGAGTCCTACGAGCAGTACTTC
CDR3aa: CASSLESYEQYF

abundance: many
v_gene: TRBV29-1
j_gene: TRBJ2-1
d_gene: TRBD2
CDR3nt: TGCAGCGTTGACGGGACTAGCGGGAGATCCAATGAGCAGTTCTTC
CDR3aa: CSVDGTSGRSNEQFF

abundance: few
v_gene: TRBV30
j_gene: TRBJ1-5
d_gene: NA
CDR3nt: TGTGCCTGGAGCAGAGGGGCAAGCAATCAGCCCCAGCATTTT
CDR3aa: CAWSRGASNQPQHF

abundance: NA
v_gene: TRBV10-3
j_gene: TRBJ2-5
d_gene: NA
CDR3nt: TGTGCCATCAGTCCCCAGAGCCAAGAGACCCAGTACTTC
CDR3aa: CAISPQSQETQYF

abundance: few
v_gene: TRBV29-1
j_gene: TRBJ1-1
d_gene: NA
CDR3nt: TGCAGCTGTTCAATCGGGAGGGGTAGGGTGAACACTGAAGCTTTCTTT
CDR3aa: CSCSIGRGRVNTEAFF

abundance: few
v_gene: TRBV28
j_gene: TRBJ2-1
d_gene: NA
CDR3nt: TGTGCCAGCCGACGGCCGGGCCTCCCAGGGCAGTTCTTC
CDR3aa: CASRRPGLPGQFF

abundance: NA
v_gene: TRBV5-1
j_gene: TRBJ2-7
d_gene: TRBD1
CDR3nt: TGCGCCAGCAGCTTGTCACAGGGGCCTTACGAGCAGTACTTC
CDR3aa: CASSLSQGPYEQYF

abundance: NA
v_gene: TRBV6-1
j_gene: TRBJ2-3
d_gene: NA
CDR3nt: TGTGCCAGCAGTGGCTTCGGCACAGATACGCAGTATTTT
CDR3aa: CASSGFGTDTQYF

abundance: NA
v_gene: TRBV11-3
j_gene: TRBJ2-3
d_gene: TRBD1
CDR3nt: TGTGCCAGCTCAGGGGGCCCAGATACGCAGTATTTT
CDR3aa: CASSGGPDTQYF

abundance: NA
v_gene: TRBV9
j_gene: TRBJ2-7
d_gene: TRBD1
CDR3nt: TGTGCCAGCAGCGTAGCAGGGGGTGGCTACGAGCAGTACTTC
CDR3aa: CASSVAGGGYEQYF

abundance: many
v_gene: TRBV13
j_gene: TRBJ2-7
d_gene: NA
CDR3nt: TGTGCCAGCAGCTCCGCTTACGAGCAGTACTTC
CDR3aa: CASSSAYEQYF

abundance: few
v_gene: TRBV9
j_gene: TRBJ2-1
d_gene: NA
CDR3nt: TGTGCCAGCAGCGACCCCGTTGGCAATGAGCAGTTCTTC
CDR3aa: CASSDPVGNEQFF

abundance: few
v_gene: TRBV9
j_gene: TRBJ1-2
d_gene: NA
CDR3nt: TGTGCCAGCAGCGTACTGCCCAATCAAGGGGGAGGAAATGGCTACACCTTC
CDR3aa: CASSVLPNQGGGNGYTF

abundance: NA
v_gene: TRBV7-2
j_gene: TRBJ1-2
d_gene: TRBD1
CDR3nt: TGTGCCAGCAGCATCGGGACAGAAGTCTATGGCTACACCTTC
CDR3aa: CASSIGTEVYGYTF

abundance: many
v_gene: TRBV30
j_gene: TRBJ2-2
d_gene: TRBD2
CDR3nt: TGTGCCTGGAGTCTAAGACTAGCGGGAGTCCCCACCGGGGAGCTGTTTTTT
CDR3aa: CAWSLRLAGVPTGELFF

abundance: NA
v_gene: TRBV11-3
j_gene: TRBJ2-5
d_gene: NA
CDR3nt: TGTGCCAGCAGGTCTAGTGCGGGCCTGGCAGAGACCCAGTACTTC
CDR3aa: CASRSSAGLAETQYF

abundance: NA
v_gene: TRBV7-9
j_gene: TRBJ2-2
d_gene: NA
CDR3nt: TGTGCCAGCAGCGCCCCCAGGGTGCAGACCGGGGAGCTGTTTTTT
CDR3aa: CASSAPRVQTGELFF

abundance: once
v_gene: TRBV30
j_gene: TRBJ1-3
d_gene: TRBD1
CDR3nt: TGTGCCTGGGACAGGGGAGATGGAAACACCATATATTTT
CDR3aa: CAWDRGDGNTIYF

abundance: few
v_gene: TRBV30
j_gene: TRBJ2-3
d_gene: TRBD1
CDR3nt: TGTGCCTGGAGTATACAGGGGGCCTCAGGTACGCAGTATTTT
CDR3aa: CAWSIQGASGTQYF

abundance: few
v_gene: TRBV10-3
j_gene: TRBJ1-2
d_gene: TRBD1
CDR3nt: TGTGCCATCAGTGAGCCCAGGACAGGGCATATGAGCGGCTACACCTTC
CDR3aa: CAISEPRTGHMSGYTF

abundance: NA
v_gene: TRBV4-1
j_gene: TRBJ2-7
d_gene: TRBD2
CDR3nt: TGCGCCAGCAGCCAAGATAGTCTAGCGGGGATCTACGAGCAGTACTTC
CDR3aa: CASSQDSLAGIYEQYF

abundance: NA
v_gene: TRBV5-1
j_gene: TRBJ2-6
d_gene: NA
CDR3nt: TGCGCCAGCAGTCCGGGGAACTCTGGGGCCAACGTCCTGACTTTC
CDR3aa: CASSPGNSGANVLTF

abundance: NA
v_gene: TRBV29-1
j_gene: TRBJ2-5
d_gene: NA
CDR3nt: TGCAGCGTTGGGTCCCGGCTGGCCCAAGAGACCCAGTACTTC
CDR3aa: CSVGSRLAQETQYF

abundance: few
v_gene: TRBV7-9
j_gene: TRBJ1-2
d_gene: NA
CDR3nt: TGTGCCAGCAGCTTGCGGACAGAAACCTATGGCTACACCTTC
CDR3aa: CASSLRTETYGYTF

abundance: NA
v_gene: TRBV4-1
j_gene: TRBJ1-6
d_gene: TRBD1
CDR3nt: TGCGCCAGCAGCCAAGATCAGGGGGCCGATAATTCACCCCTCCACTTT
CDR3aa: CASSQDQGADNSPLHF

abundance: NA
v_gene: TRBV10-3
j_gene: TRBJ2-5
d_gene: TRBD2
CDR3nt: TGTGCCATCGGCCCGGGAGGCGGGGGAGAGACCCAGTACTTC
CDR3aa: CAIGPGGGGETQYF

abundance: NA
v_gene: TRBV9
j_gene: TRBJ2-3
d_gene: TRBD2
CDR3nt: TGTGCCAGCACGCCGAGGACTAGCAGCGCAGATACGCAGTATTTT
CDR3aa: CASTPRTSSADTQYF

abundance: NA
v_gene: TRBV10-1
j_gene: TRBJ2-5
d_gene: TRBD2
CDR3nt: TGCGCCAGCAGTGAGTTTGGAGCGGGGGGTCAAGAGACCCAGTACTTC
CDR3aa: CASSEFGAGGQETQYF

abundance: NA
v_gene: TRBV9
j_gene: TRBJ2-1
d_gene: NA
CDR3nt: TGTGCCAGCAGCGGAACGGGCCCCAGCTACAATGAGCAGTTCTTC
CDR3aa: CASSGTGPSYNEQFF

abundance: NA
v_gene: TRBV5-1
j_gene: TRBJ2-3
d_gene: NA
CDR3nt: TGCGCCAGCAGCTTGTCGACTGCCGCAGATACGCAGTATTTT
CDR3aa: CASSLSTAADTQYF

abundance: NA
v_gene: TRBV2
j_gene: TRBJ1-1
d_gene: NA
CDR3nt: TGTGCCAGCAGTGAGAACAGGGTCATGAACACTGAAGCTTTCTTT
CDR3aa: CASSENRVMNTEAFF